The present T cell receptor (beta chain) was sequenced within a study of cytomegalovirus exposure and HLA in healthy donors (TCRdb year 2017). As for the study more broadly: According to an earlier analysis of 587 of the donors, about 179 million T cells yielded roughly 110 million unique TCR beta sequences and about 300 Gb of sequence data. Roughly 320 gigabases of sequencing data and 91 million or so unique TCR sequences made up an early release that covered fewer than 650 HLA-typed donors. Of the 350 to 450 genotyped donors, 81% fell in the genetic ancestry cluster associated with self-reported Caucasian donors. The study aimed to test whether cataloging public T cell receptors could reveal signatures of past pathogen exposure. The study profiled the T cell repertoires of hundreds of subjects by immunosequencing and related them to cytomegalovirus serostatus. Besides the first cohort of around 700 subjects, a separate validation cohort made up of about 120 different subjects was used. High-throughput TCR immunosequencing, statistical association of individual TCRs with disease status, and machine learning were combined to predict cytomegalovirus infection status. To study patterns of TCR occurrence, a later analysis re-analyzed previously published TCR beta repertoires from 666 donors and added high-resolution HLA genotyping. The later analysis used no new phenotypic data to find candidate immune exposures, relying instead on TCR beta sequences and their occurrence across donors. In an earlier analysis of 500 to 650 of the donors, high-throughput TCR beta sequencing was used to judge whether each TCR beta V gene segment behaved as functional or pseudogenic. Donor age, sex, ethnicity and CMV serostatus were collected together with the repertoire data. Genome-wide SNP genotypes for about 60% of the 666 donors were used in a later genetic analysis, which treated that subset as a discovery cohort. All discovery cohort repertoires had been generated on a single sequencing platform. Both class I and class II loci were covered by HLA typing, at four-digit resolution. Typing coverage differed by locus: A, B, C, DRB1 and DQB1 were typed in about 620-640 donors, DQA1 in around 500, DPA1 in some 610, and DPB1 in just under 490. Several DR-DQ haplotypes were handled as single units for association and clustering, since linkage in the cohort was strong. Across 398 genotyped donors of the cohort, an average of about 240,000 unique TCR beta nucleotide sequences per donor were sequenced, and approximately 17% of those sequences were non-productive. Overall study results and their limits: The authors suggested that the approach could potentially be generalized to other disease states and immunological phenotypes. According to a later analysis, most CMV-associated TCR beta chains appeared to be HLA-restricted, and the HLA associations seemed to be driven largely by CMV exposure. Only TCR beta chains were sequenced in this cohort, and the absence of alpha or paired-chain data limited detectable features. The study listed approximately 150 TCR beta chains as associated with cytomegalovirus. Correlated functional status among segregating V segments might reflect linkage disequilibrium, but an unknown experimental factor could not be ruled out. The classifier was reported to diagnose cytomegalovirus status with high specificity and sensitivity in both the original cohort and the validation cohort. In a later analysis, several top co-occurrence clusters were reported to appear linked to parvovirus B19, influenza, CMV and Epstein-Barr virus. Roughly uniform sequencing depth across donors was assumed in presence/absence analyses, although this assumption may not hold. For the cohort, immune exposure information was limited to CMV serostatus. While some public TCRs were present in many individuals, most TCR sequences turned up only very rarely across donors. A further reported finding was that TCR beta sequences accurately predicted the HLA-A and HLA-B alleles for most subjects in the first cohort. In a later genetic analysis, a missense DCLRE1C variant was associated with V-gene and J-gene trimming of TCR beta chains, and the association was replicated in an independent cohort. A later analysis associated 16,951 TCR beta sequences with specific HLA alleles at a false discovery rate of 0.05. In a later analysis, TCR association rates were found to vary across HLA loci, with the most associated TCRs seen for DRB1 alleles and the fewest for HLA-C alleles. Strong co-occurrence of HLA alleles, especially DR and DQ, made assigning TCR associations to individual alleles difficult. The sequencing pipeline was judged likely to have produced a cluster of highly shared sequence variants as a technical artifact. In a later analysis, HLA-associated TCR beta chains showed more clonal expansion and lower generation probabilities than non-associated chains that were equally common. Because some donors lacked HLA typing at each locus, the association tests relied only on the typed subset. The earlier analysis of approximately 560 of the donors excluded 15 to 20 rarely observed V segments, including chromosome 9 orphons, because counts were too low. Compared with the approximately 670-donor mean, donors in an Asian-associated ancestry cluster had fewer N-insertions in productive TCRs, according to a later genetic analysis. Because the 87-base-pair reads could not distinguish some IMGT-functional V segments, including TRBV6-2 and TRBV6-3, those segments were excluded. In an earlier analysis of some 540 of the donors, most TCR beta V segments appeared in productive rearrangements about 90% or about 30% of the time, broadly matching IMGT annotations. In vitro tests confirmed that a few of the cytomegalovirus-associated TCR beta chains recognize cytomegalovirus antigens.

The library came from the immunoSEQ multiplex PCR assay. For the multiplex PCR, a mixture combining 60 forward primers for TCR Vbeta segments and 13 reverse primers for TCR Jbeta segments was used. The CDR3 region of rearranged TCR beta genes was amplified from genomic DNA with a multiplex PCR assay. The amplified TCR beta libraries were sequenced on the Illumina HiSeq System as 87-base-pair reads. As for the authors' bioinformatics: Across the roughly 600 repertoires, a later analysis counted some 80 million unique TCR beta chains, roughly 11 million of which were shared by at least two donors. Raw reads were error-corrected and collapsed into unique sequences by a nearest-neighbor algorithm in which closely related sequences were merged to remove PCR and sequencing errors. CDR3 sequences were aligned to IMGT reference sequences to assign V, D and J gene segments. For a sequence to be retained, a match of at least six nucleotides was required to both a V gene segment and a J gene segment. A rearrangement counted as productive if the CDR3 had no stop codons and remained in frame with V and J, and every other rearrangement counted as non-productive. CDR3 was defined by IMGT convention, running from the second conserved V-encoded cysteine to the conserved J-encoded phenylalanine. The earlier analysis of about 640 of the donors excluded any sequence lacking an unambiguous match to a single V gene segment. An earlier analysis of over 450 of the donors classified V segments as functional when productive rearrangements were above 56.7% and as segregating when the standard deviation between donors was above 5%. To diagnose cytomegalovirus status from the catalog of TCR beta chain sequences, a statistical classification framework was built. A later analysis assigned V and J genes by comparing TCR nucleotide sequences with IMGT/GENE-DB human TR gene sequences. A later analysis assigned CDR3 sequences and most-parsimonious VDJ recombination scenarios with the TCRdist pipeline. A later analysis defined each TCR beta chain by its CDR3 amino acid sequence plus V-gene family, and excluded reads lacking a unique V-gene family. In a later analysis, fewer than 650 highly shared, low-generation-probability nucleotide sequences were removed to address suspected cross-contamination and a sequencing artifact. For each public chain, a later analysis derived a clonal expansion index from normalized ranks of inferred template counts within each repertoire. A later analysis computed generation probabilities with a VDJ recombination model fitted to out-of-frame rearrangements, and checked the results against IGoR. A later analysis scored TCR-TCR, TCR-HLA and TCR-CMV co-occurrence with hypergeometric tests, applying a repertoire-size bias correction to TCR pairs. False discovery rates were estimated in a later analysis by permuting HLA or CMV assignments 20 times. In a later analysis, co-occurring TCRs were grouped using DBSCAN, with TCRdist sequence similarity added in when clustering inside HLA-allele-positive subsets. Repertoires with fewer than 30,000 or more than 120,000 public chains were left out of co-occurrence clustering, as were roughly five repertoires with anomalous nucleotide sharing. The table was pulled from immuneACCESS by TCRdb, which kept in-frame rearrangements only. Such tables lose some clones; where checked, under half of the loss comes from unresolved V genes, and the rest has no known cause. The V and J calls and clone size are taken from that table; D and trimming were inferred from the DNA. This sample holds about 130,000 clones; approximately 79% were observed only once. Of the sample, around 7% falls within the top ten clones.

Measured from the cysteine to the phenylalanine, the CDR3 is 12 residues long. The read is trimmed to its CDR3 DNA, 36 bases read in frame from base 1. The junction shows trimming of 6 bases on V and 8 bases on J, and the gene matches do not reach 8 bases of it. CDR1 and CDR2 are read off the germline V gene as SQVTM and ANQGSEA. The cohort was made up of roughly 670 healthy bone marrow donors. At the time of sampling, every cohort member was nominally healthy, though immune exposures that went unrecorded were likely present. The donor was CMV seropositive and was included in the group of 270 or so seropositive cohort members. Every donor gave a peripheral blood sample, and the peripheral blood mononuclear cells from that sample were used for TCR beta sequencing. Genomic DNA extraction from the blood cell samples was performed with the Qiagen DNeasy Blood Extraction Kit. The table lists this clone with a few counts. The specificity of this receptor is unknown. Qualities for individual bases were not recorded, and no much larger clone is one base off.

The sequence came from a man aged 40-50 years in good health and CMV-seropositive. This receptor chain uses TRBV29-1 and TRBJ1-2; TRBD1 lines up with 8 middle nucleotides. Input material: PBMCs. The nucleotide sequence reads TGCAGCGTCCAAGACAGGGGATACGGCTACACCTTC. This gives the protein CSVQDRGYGYTF.